This T cell receptor beta chain was captured in a study of beta chain features in type 1 diabetes. At the level of the study: Over all samples combined, 107,917,701 sorted cells were examined. Study conclusions and caveats: Researchers report that Type 1 diabetes patients had moderately but significantly shorter TCRB CDR3s across all four CD4+ subsets.

The CDR3 runs 15 residues. Trimming removed 2 bases at V and 0 bases at J, with 8 bases between. Germline CDR1 is SGHRS and CDR2 is YFSETQ. With respect to this clone: Its antigen is still unknown.

cDNA synthesis used the whole RNA isolate, giving expressed TCRB sequences. TCRdb's table, derived via immunoSEQ multiplex PCR, lists solely in-frame clones and lacks some. The top ten clones hold less than 0.04% of a sample with 500,000 to 850,000 clones, more than 13% of them seen once. This chain connects TRBV5-1 to TRBJ2-2; no reliable D call. This TCR came from a man aged 18 to 30 with type 1 diabetes. Sequencing was done on a sample of naive CD4+ T cells from blood. This CDR3 reads CASSFLQSNTGELFF. CDR3 nucleotide sequence: TGCGCCAGCAGCTTCCTACAATCGAACACCGGGGAGCTGTTTTTT.